The clone carrying this TCR beta chain was detected a few times. After removal of 5 bases from V and 4 bases from J, the junction contained 10 bases not matched to a gene. Germline V gene data show CDR1 as SGHNT and CDR2 as YENEEA. The CDR3 runs to 15 residues. This entry belongs to a study of identical twins. Template switching supplied a universal primer site; unique molecular identifiers were carried on the cDNA. TCRdb recomputed calls from the 5' RACE reads with MiXCR, one row per CDR3 protein. Here the sample spans roughly 500,000 distinct CDR3 sequences, 22% being singletons. The sample was also linked to a second study, of T cells expressing NK-cell markers. This second study says: Sorted CD3+CD56-NKG2C+, CD3+CD56+NKG2C+ and CD3+CD56+NKG2C- T cells supplied the TCR beta repertoires.

Sequencing input: CD4+ T cells sorted from blood. This TCR was recovered from a woman between 18 and 30 years old in good health. The chain has TRBV11-3 and TRBJ1-1; 7 bases fit TRBD1. The CDR3 sequence: CASSPGTARGTEAFF. The CDR3 region has the DNA TGTGCCAGCAGCCCGGGGACAGCTAGGGGCACTGAAGCTTTCTTT.